What follows describes a single T cell receptor (beta chain). Assay: immunoSEQ multiplex PCR; the TCRdb copy retains only in-frame clones and omits some. The data contain roughly 250,000 clones, 91% of them seen just once; the ten biggest clones take up approximately 2.6%. CDR1 LGHNA and CDR2 YNFKEQ come from the germline V gene. The V gene lost 0 bases and the J gene lost 2 bases, with 13 bases spanning the gap. This CDR3 region has 16 residues. This entry comes from a study of blood T cell repertoires in COVID-19. Study-level information: The samples span acute and convalescent COVID-19 from the United States, Italy and Spain.

Followed longitudinally, the Seattle patients had been enrolled during active infection. The receptor's source is a person between 18 and 35 years old with COVID-19, enrolled during active disease. Input material: peripheral blood. This sequence joins TRBV4-2 and TRBJ1-1, with TRBD1 as a possible D gene (6 bases). The CDR3 nucleotides read TGTGCCAGCAGCCAAGAAGTAGGGGGTAGAAACACTGAAGCTTTCTTT. As protein: CASSQEVGGRNTEAFF.